The T cell receptor beta chain described here comes from a study of CD4 T cells in relation to SARS-CoV-2 and coronaviruses. Study context: After 10 days of antigen culture, PBMC TCR beta CDR3s were sequenced.

The CDR3 sequence is 14 residues long. V was shortened by 0 bases and J by 2 bases, with 10 bases between the two germline ends. The germline V gene encodes CDR1 GTSNPN and CDR2 SVGIG (reference sequence). Roughly 10^5 naive or memory CD4+ cells were cultured with CEF peptides for about 10 days. With regard to this clone: The target antigen is unknown.

The repertoire was sequenced with immunoSEQ multiplex PCR; TCRdb's copy has only in-frame clones and lacks some. The sample records some 40,000 clones, under 85% being singletons. This TCR came from an adult with COVID-19. The chain uses TRBV30 and TRBJ1-1; D not resolved. The sequenced sample consisted of memory CD4+ T cells from PBMCs, cultured in vitro. The CDR3 loop is CAWSVRQINTEAFF. CDR3 bases: TGTGCCTGGAGTGTACGGCAAATAAACACTGAAGCTTTCTTT.